A selection of T cell receptor beta chains follows, all from one sample in a study of cytomegalovirus exposure and HLA in healthy donors. Produced via immunoSEQ multiplex PCR; TCRdb's table is partial and in-frame only. In the table there are 200,000 to 250,000 clones, 75% to 90% of which are singletons. The sample comprised PBMCs. All receptors come from a boy aged 2 to 10 in good health and CMV-seronegative. CDR3s leave out the opening cysteine and the closing phenylalanine or tryptophan. The order of the fields is V gene, clone size, CDR3 protein. Clone size, where shown, is once, few, many, or a class for clones that have expanded.

V gene: TRBV19; clone size: -; CDR3 protein: ASSIEPNSGNTIY
V gene: TRBV5-1; clone size: once; CDR3 protein: ASSLPGAGSYNEQF
V gene: TRBV25-1; clone size: -; CDR3 protein: ASSEDRGSNQPQH
V gene: TRBV7-8; clone size: few; CDR3 protein: ASSLVTSGNSYNEQF
V gene: TRBV5-1; clone size: -; CDR3 protein: ASSFPGQVTEAF
V gene: TRBV19; clone size: once; CDR3 protein: ASRQTGVTEAF
V gene: TRBV7-2; clone size: -; CDR3 protein: ASSSNAQAPSGYT
V gene: TRBV18; clone size: -; CDR3 protein: ASSPSGQGSGYT
V gene: TRBV12-1; clone size: -; CDR3 protein: ASSQEPDCSYEQY
V gene: TRBV5-1; clone size: -; CDR3 protein: ASSSTFSYEQY
V gene: TRBV6-5; clone size: -; CDR3 protein: ASSYSGAEGYT
V gene: TRBV2; clone size: few; CDR3 protein: ASSQGLAVNTGELF
V gene: TRBV15; clone size: -; CDR3 protein: ATSRDAYRGHGYT
V gene: TRBV30; clone size: -; CDR3 protein: AWSPYAEAF
V gene: TRBV19; clone size: -; CDR3 protein: ASSISGRDEQF
V gene: TRBV18; clone size: -; CDR3 protein: ASSPPSGGSSYEQY
V gene: TRBV27; clone size: -; CDR3 protein: ASLGQGNRTSYNEQF
V gene: TRBV5-1; clone size: -; CDR3 protein: ASSLGAGSYNSPLH
V gene: TRBV10-3; clone size: -; CDR3 protein: AITHDRQGLYEQY
V gene: TRBV6-5; clone size: -; CDR3 protein: AGRRGSNTGELF
V gene: TRBV4-1; clone size: few; CDR3 protein: ASSPFGRRTNEKLF
V gene: TRBV27; clone size: -; CDR3 protein: ASSLSGRAYNEQF
V gene: TRBV2; clone size: -; CDR3 protein: ANSEVRVPYGYT
V gene: TRBV11-2; clone size: -; CDR3 protein: ASSLGQVLTNEKLF
V gene: TRBV30; clone size: -; CDR3 protein: AWGANPYEQY
V gene: TRBV6-6; clone size: -; CDR3 protein: ASSPNTGELF
V gene: TRBV6-1; clone size: -; CDR3 protein: ASSELQGARYGYT
V gene: TRBV6-5; clone size: -; CDR3 protein: ASRLRRTGRTEAF
V gene: TRBV7-9; clone size: -; CDR3 protein: ASSSEGETYGYT
V gene: TRBV21-1; clone size: -; CDR3 protein: ASSPRGTLCEQY
V gene: TRBV7-9; clone size: -; CDR3 protein: SAGTAYEQY
V gene: TRBV19; clone size: once; CDR3 protein: ASSIAHAPAGAF